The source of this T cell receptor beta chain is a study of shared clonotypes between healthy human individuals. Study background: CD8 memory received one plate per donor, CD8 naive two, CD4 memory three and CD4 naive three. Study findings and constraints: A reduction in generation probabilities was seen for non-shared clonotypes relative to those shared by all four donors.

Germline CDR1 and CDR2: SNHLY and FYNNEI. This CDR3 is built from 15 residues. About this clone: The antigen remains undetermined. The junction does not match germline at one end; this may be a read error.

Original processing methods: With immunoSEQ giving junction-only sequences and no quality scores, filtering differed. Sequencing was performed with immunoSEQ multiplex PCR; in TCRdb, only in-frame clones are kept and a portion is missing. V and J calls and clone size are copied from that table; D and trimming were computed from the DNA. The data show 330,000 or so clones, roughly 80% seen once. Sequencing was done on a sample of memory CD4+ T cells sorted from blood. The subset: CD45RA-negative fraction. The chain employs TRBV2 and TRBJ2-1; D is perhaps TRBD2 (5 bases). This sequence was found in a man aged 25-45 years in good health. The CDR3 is CASSASSITDGERFF. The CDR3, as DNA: TGTGCCAGCAGTGCTAGTAGTATCACGGATGGGGAGCGGTTCTTC.